These T cell receptor beta chains were read from a single sample in a study of OX40 agonist ivuxolimab in advanced cancers. Repertoires were generated with immunoSEQ multiplex PCR, while TCRdb's copy carries only in-frame clones and drops some. The sample records tens of thousands of clones, under 95% being singletons. The sample here was CD4+ or CD8+ T cells sorted from blood, taken in a trial of the OX40 agonist ivuxolimab. Every receptor here comes from an adult with an advanced solid tumor such as melanoma, head and neck, liver or kidney cancer. The CDR3 runs from the conserved cysteine through the conserved F or W. A D gene is named only where the DNA matches it firmly. Clone size, where shown, is once, few, many, or a class for clones that have expanded.

D	size	V	J	DNA	CDR3
TRBD2	NA	TRBV18	TRBJ2-7	TGTGCCAGCTCTCCTAGCGGAGGGCCCTACGAGCAGTACTTC	CASSPSGGPYEQYF
NA	NA	TRBV5-1	TRBJ2-3	TGCGCCAGCAGCTTGCAGGGAGAGGGCACAGATACGCAGTATTTT	CASSLQGEGTDTQYF
TRBD1	NA	TRBV30	TRBJ2-5	TGTGCCTGGAACAGGGGATTCCAAGAGACCCAGTACTTC	CAWNRGFQETQYF
NA	NA	TRBV6-6	TRBJ2-1	TGTGCCAGCAGTCCCCGCGGGACCTACAATGAGCAGTTCTTC	CASSPRGTYNEQFF
NA	NA	TRBV6-5	TRBJ2-3	TGTGCCAGCAGTTACGGGCAGGGTTTGGATACGCAGTATTTT	CASSYGQGLDTQYF
NA	NA	TRBV5-6	TRBJ1-3	TGTGCCACCAGCGACTGGGCCCGAAACACCATATATTTT	CATSDWARNTIYF
NA	NA	TRBV15	TRBJ2-1	TGTGCCACCAGCAGAGATGGGGGGAGCTGTTTCTTC	CATSRDGGSCFF
NA	few	TRBV18	TRBJ1-3	TGTGCCAGCTCACCACCCAACGGCAGGGCCAACACCATATATTTT	CASSPPNGRANTIYF
TRBD2	NA	TRBV5-1	TRBJ2-3	TGCGCCAGCACTCAGACTAGCGGGCCCAACACAGATACGCAGTATTTT	CASTQTSGPNTDTQYF
NA	NA	TRBV10-1	TRBJ2-5	TGCGCCAGCTCGACGGGTCAAGAGACCCAGTACTTC	CASSTGQETQYF
NA	NA	TRBV7-9	TRBJ1-4	TGTGCCAGCAGACCTAAGACCGGGACCTTGGACGAAAAACTGTTTTTT	CASRPKTGTLDEKLFF
NA	NA	TRBV7-2	TRBJ2-1	TGTGCCAGCAGCTTAGCCGGGGGAAGCCGGCGGTTCTTC	CASSLAGGSRRFF
NA	NA	TRBV20-1	TRBJ2-1	TGCAGTGCGGCGTCAGAGACACCCCTCTTC	CSAASETPLF
TRBD2	NA	TRBV5-5	TRBJ2-5	TGTGCCAGCAGCTCCCACCCGATGCGACTAGCGGGTGGCGAGACCCAGTACTTC	CASSSHPMRLAGGETQYF
TRBD2	NA	TRBV10-3	TRBJ2-3	TGTGCCATCAGTGATCCCGGACTAGCGGGAGGGGCAGATACGCAGTATTTT	CAISDPGLAGGADTQYF
NA	NA	TRBV7-8	TRBJ1-2	TGTGCCAGCAGCCCACAGGGAGAGAGCTACACCTTC	CASSPQGESYTF
NA	NA	TRBV28	TRBJ2-7	TGTGCCAGCACCCCGGAGGGACCCCCCTACGAGCAGTACTTC	CASTPEGPPYEQYF
NA	NA	TRBV9	TRBJ1-5	TGTGCCAGCAGCACCTCCGCAGGGAGCAGTCAGCCCCAGCATTTT	CASSTSAGSSQPQHF
NA	NA	TRBV7-9	TRBJ1-5	TGTGCCAGCAGCTTAGCGTATCAGCCCCAGCATTTT	CASSLAYQPQHF
NA	NA	TRBV6-5	TRBJ2-7	TGTGCCAGCAGTCAGGGACCAGCCTACGAGCAGTACTTC	CASSQGPAYEQYF
TRBD1	NA	TRBV28	TRBJ1-4	TGTGCCAGCAGTCCAACGAAATCCGGGACAGAGTCTAATGAAAAACTGTTTTTT	CASSPTKSGTESNEKLFF
NA	NA	TRBV7-3	TRBJ2-3	TGTGCCAGCAGCCCATCGGGGCCCGTTCCAGATACGCAGTATTTT	CASSPSGPVPDTQYF
NA	NA	TRBV6-4	TRBJ1-1	TGTGCCAGCAGTACAACCGCTGGGGACACTGAAGCTTTCTTT	CASSTTAGDTEAFF
TRBD1	NA	TRBV5-5	TRBJ2-5	TGTGCCAGCAGCGGGCCGGGACAGCCGTCGGGAGAGACCCAGTACTTC	CASSGPGQPSGETQYF
NA	NA	TRBV4-3	TRBJ2-5	TGCGCCAGCAGCCAAGAAGTGGAGGCAGGGCCCCGCCCGGAGACCCAGTACTTC	CASSQEVEAGPRPETQYF
TRBD1	NA	TRBV28	TRBJ2-3	TGTGCCAGCTGGGACAGGAACACAGATACGCAGTATTTT	CASWDRNTDTQYF
TRBD2	NA	TRBV28	TRBJ2-7	TGTGCCAGCAGCAGCGGGAGGGTCGAGCAGTACTTC	CASSSGRVEQYF
NA	NA	TRBV5-1	TRBJ2-3	TGCGCCAGCACTTCGGCGGGCTCCCTTATCTCCACAGATACGCAGTATTTT	CASTSAGSLISTDTQYF
NA	NA	TRBV5-1	TRBJ2-1	TGCGCCAGCAGTTGGACTTCTCCGAGCTCCTACAATGAGCAGTTCTTC	CASSWTSPSSYNEQFF
TRBD1	NA	TRBV5-1	TRBJ2-7	TGCGCCAGCAGCTTGGGACAGGGGGGTTTCGACGAGCAGTACTTC	CASSLGQGGFDEQYF
TRBD1	NA	TRBV9	TRBJ1-2	TGTGCCAGCAGCCCCCAGGGGGGGTATAACTATGGCTACACCTTC	CASSPQGGYNYGYTF
NA	NA	TRBV4-3	TRBJ2-5	TGCGCCAGCAGCCAAGAAGCCGGGCCATACTTACAAGAGACCCAGTACTTC	CASSQEAGPYLQETQYF
TRBD1	few	TRBV27	TRBJ1-1	TGTGCCAGCAGTCTCACAGGGGGCACTGAAGCTTTCTTT	CASSLTGGTEAFF
TRBD2	NA	TRBV15	TRBJ2-1	TGTGCCACCAGCAGTCATTCGGGAGCGGGAGCGGATTACAATGAGCAGTTCTTC	CATSSHSGAGADYNEQFF
TRBD1	NA	TRBV18	TRBJ1-1	TGTGCCAGCTCACCGTTATTCGGACAGGGCTTCATGAACACTGAAGCTTTCTTT	CASSPLFGQGFMNTEAFF
TRBD1	NA	TRBV7-6	TRBJ1-4	TGTGCCAGCGCGGGGGGGACAGCGATTAATGAAAAACTGTTTTTT	CASAGGTAINEKLFF
TRBD1	NA	TRBV6-6	TRBJ2-3	TGTGCCAGCAGGACAGGGTCAGATACGCAGTATTTT	CASRTGSDTQYF
NA	NA	TRBV5-5	TRBJ1-1	TGTGCCAGCAGCTTTTCATCTAACACTGAAGCTTTCTTT	CASSFSSNTEAFF
NA	medium-sized	TRBV4-2	TRBJ2-2	TGTGCCAGCAGCCAAGAATACCGAGCCGGGGAGCTGTTTTTT	CASSQEYRAGELFF
TRBD1	NA	TRBV5-1	TRBJ1-1	TGCGCCAGCAGCGAGGGACAGGGGGCTGAAGCTTTCTTT	CASSEGQGAEAFF
NA	NA	TRBV4-3	TRBJ2-7	TGCGCCAGCAGCCAAGATGGAGGGCTCGACGAGCAGTACTTC	CASSQDGGLDEQYF
NA	medium-sized	TRBV5-1	TRBJ1-1	TGCGCCAGCAGCTTGGGCCAGGTCATGAACACTGAAGCTTTCTTT	CASSLGQVMNTEAFF
NA	once	TRBV19	TRBJ1-3	TGTGCCAGTAGAAATTTCGGGACGGAGTTTTACTCTGGAAACACCATATATTTT	CASRNFGTEFYSGNTIYF
TRBD1	once	TRBV27	TRBJ1-1	TGTGCCAGCAGTCCGGGACAGGGGGCTTTTACTGAAGCTTTCTTT	CASSPGQGAFTEAFF
TRBD1	NA	TRBV2	TRBJ1-4	TGTGCCAGCAGTGGACAGGGGGCTATTCGGGAAAAACTGTTTTTT	CASSGQGAIREKLFF
NA	NA	TRBV5-1	TRBJ2-1	TGCGCCAGCAGCTTGGATACAGGGGGGGACTACAATGAGCAGTTCTTC	CASSLDTGGDYNEQFF
NA	NA	TRBV18	TRBJ2-1	TGTGCCAGCTCAGTACGGATAGGGGACAATGAGCAGTTCTTC	CASSVRIGDNEQFF
TRBD2	few	TRBV27	TRBJ2-7	TGTGCCAGCAGTATGCTAGGGACTAGCGGGCTTTCCTACGAGCAGTACTTC	CASSMLGTSGLSYEQYF
TRBD2	NA	TRBV10-3	TRBJ2-3	TGTGCCGCCCAGGGACTAGGAAACACAGATACGCAGTATTTT	CAAQGLGNTDTQYF
NA	NA	TRBV30	TRBJ1-1	TGTGCCTCAAGTGGGGACGGGACTGAAGCTTTCTTT	CASSGDGTEAFF